A single sample is the source of the 25 T cell receptor beta chains below, sequenced in a study of cytomegalovirus exposure and HLA in healthy donors. PCR used 60 Vbeta primers and 13 Jbeta primers. Method: immunoSEQ multiplex PCR; TCRdb's copy keeps in-frame clones and lacks some. Altogether around 200,000 clones are present, roughly 78% being singletons, with the ten largest covering 0.5% to 0.8%. Sequenced material: PBMCs. The receptors stem from a boy between 5 and 17 years old in good health and CMV-seronegative.

The V gene is TRBV5-6, the J gene TRBJ1-5; 8 nucleotides align to TRBD1. J gave up 5 bases and V 2 bases, and 12 bases lay outside the gene matches. The germline CDR1 and CDR2 sequences are SGHDT and YYEEEE. This CDR3 is built from 17 residues. The CDR3 sequence: CASSLSPGQGYHQPQHF. DNA of the CDR3: TGTGCCAGCAGCTTATCCCCTGGACAGGGCTACCATCAGCCCCAGCATTTT.

The chain is built from TRBV7-9 and TRBJ2-1; TRBD2 matches at 9 bases. With 3 bases clipped from V and 6 bases from J, the junction kept 6 bases outside the gene matches. There are 15 residues in the CDR3. Germline values: CDR1 SEHNR, CDR2 FQNEAQ (reference sequence). The CDR3 loop is CASSFPGGRANEQFF. Here the CDR3 DNA reads TGTGCCAGCAGCTTCCCTGGCGGGAGGGCCAATGAGCAGTTCTTC.

The genes are TRBV25-1 and TRBJ2-7, with a weak D call TRBD2 (7 bases). Looked up from germline, CDR1 is MGHDK and CDR2 is SYGVNS. The CDR3 is made up of 15 amino acids. Trimming took off 5 bases at V and 0 bases at J, with 14 bases between the two ends. The CDR3, as DNA: TGTGCCAGCAGTCCAAGGGAGGGGGTCTCCTACGAGCAGTACTTC. It translates to CASSPREGVSYEQYF.

This clone was observed once. This chain links TRBV9 with TRBJ2-7; 7 nucleotides agree with TRBD1. Germline V gene lookup returns CDR1 SGDLS and CDR2 YYNGEE. With 4 bases clipped from V and 3 bases from J, the junction kept 7 bases outside the gene matches. The CDR3 has 14 residues. The DNA of the CDR3 is TGTGCCAGCAGCCCTCCGGGACAGAGCTACGAGCAGTACTTC. It specifies CASSPPGQSYEQYF.

V is TRBV5-1 and J is TRBJ2-7; a weak D match, TRBD1 (6 bases). Germline assignment: CDR1 SGHRS and CDR2 YFSETQ. The CDR3 is 15 residues long. With 4 bases removed from V and 1 base from J, the gap between germline ends came to 15 bases. For the CDR3, the DNA is TGCGCCAGCAGCCGGACAGCCGTCGATTCCTACGAGCAGTACTTC. It encodes CASSRTAVDSYEQYF.

Comment on this clone: A read error may produce the germline difference seen at one junction end. The V gene is TRBV7-9, the J gene TRBJ1-1; D remains ambiguous. The CDR3 consists of 11 residues. The V gene's germline CDR1 is SEHNR and CDR2 FQNEAQ (reference sequence). The CDR3 loop is CSSSFNTEAFF. The CDR3 DNA sequence: TGTTCCAGCAGCTTTAATACTGAAGCTTTCTTT. The full variable domain, completed using reference TRBV7-9 and TRBJ1-1, is DTGVSQNPRHKITKRGQNVTFRCDPISEHNRLYWYRQTLGQGPEFLTYFQNEAQLEKSRLLSDRFSAERPKGSFSTLEIQRTEQGDSAMYLCSSSFNTEAFFGQGTRLTVV.

The gene calls are TRBV11-1 and TRBJ1-1, with TRBD1 identical over 7 bases. The CDR3 runs to 11 residues. The ends lost 2 bases at V and 10 bases at J; junction bases unmatched: 1. Germline assignment: CDR1 SGHAT and CDR2 FQDESV (reference sequence). CDR3 in DNA: TGTGCCAGCAGCTTACAGGGGGGAGCTTTCTTT. It yields the protein CASSLQGGAFF.

The genes are TRBV27 and TRBJ2-1; 7 nucleotides line up with TRBD1. The CDR3 has 15 residues. Germline V gene data show CDR1 as MNHEY and CDR2 as SMNVEV (reference sequence). Germline trimming cut 4 bases from V and 7 bases from J; bases unmatched to any gene: 10. CDR3 bases: TGTGCCAGCAGTTCCGACAGGGAATTAGGGAATGAGCAGTTCTTC. Translating gives CASSSDRELGNEQFF.

This clone showed up just a few times. The J gene is TRBJ1-4, the V gene TRBV6-5; 7 nucleotides align to TRBD1. Germline V CDR1 and CDR2: MNHEY, SVGAGI. The CDR3 covers 12 residues. The V gene end was trimmed by 6 bases and the J gene end by 7 bases; junction bases not matched to a gene: 2. The CDR3 DNA is TGTGCCAGCAGAGACAGGGCTGAAAAACTGTTTTTT. This gives the protein CASRDRAEKLFF.

The chain recombines TRBV11-2 with TRBJ2-5; 8 bases align to TRBD1. The assigned J gene may be wrong: the sequence end matches TRBJ2-7 better. The germline V gene encodes CDR1 SGHAT and CDR2 FQNNGV. The CDR3 spans 13 residues. CDR3 DNA sequence: TGTGCCAGCAGCTCTTCGGACAGGGTCGAGCAGTACTTC. Encoded protein: CASSSSDRVEQYF.

The chain uses TRBV9 and TRBJ1-1, with D uncertain. CDR1 and CDR2 (germline): SGDLS, YYNGEE. This CDR3 is built from 15 residues. V dropped 4 bases and J dropped 4 bases, with 17 bases sitting between them. CDR3 sequence (DNA): TGTGCCAGCAGCTCCGGACTATGGGAGAGCACTGAAGCTTTCTTT. Amino acids: CASSSGLWESTEAFF.

The chain is built from TRBV20-1 and TRBJ1-2, with D possibly TRBD1 on 5 matching bases. The CDR3 runs to 11 residues. The germline V gene encodes CDR1 DFQATT and CDR2 SNEGSKA (reference sequence). Trimming took 6 bases from V and 8 from J, leaving 13 bases between them. CDR3 sequence: CSAEGRDGYTF. The CDR3 DNA follows: TGCAGTGCCGAGGGGAGGGACGGCTACACCTTC.

This clone was seen only once. This chain uses TRBV6-1 with TRBJ1-1, with D perhaps TRBD1 (5 bases). Germline CDR1 reads MNHNS; CDR2 reads SASEGT. Trimming stripped 6 bases from V and 0 bases from J, with 17 bases between. The CDR3 has 16 amino acids. CDR3 DNA sequence: TGTGCCAGCAGAGAAATATGGGGGGTCGTGAACACTGAAGCTTTCTTT. It is translated as CASREIWGVVNTEAFF.

The CDR3 DNA reads as TGTGCCAGCAGTGACTTAGCGGGAGAGAGATCCTACGAGCAGTACTTC. Encoded protein: CASSDLAGERSYEQYF. The rearrangement joins TRBV6-1 to TRBJ2-7, with 9 bases lining up with TRBD2. The CDR3 is 16 amino acids. V lost 3 bases and J lost 1; bases outside the gene matches: 7. Germline V CDR1 and CDR2: MNHNS, SASEGT.

In DNA form, the CDR3 reads TGTGCCAGCAGCTTGCACGGCTACGAGCAGTACTTC. Translation: CASSLHGYEQYF. The genes are TRBV5-8 and TRBJ2-7; D gene ambiguous. V lost 1 base and J lost 3, with 5 bases in between. This CDR3 contains 12 residues. In germline, CDR1 is SGHTS, CDR2 YDEGEE.

CDR3 coding DNA: TGTGCCAGCAGCCCAAGCTGGGGGGGGTTAAACACCGGGGAGCTGTTTTTT. Its translation: CASSPSWGGLNTGELFF. V and J are TRBV9 and TRBJ2-2; 7 bases agree with TRBD2. V gave up 4 bases and J gave up 2 bases; unmatched junction bases: 11. This CDR3 is 17 amino acids long. Germline assignment: CDR1 SGDLS and CDR2 YYNGEE.

The CDR3 spells CASSSGPTDTQYF. In nucleotides, the CDR3 is TGTGCCAGCAGTAGCGGGCCCACAGATACGCAGTATTTT. The chain joins TRBV6-6 to TRBJ2-3, with D possibly matching TRBD2 (6 bases). The CDR3 sequence is 13 residues long. V gave up 5 bases and J gave up 2 bases, with 8 bases separating them. CDR1 and CDR2 (germline): MNHNY, SVGAGI (reference sequence).

This chain uses TRBV4-2 with TRBJ1-6; possible D gene TRBD1, 5 bases. CDR1 and CDR2 (germline): LGHNA, YNFKEQ. Between the trimmed V and J ends, which lost 0 bases and 9 bases, there was a span of 12 bases. There are 15 residues in the CDR3. As DNA, the CDR3 is TGTGCCAGCAGCCAAGAAGGGGAAGTCTTTTCACCCCTCCACTTT. This codes for CASSQEGEVFSPLHF.

The chain uses TRBV30 and TRBJ2-7; 9 bases agree with TRBD2. V dropped 3 bases and J dropped 2; count of bases not matched to a gene: 2. The germline V gene has CDR1 GTSNPN and CDR2 SVGIG (reference sequence). CDR3 length: 13 amino acids. The CDR3 region has the DNA TGTGCCTGGAGACAGCGGGGGGCCTACGAGCAGTACTTC. This translates into CAWRQRGAYEQYF.

The CDR3 spells CATTSSSGRPYNEQFF. Written as DNA, the CDR3 is TGTGCCACCACTTCCTCCAGCGGGAGACCCTACAATGAGCAGTTCTTC. The rearrangement links TRBV19 to TRBJ2-1; the match to TRBD2 covers 8 bases. The germline gives CDR1 LNHDA, CDR2 SQIVND (reference sequence). Trimming at V came to 10 bases and at J to 2 bases, leaving 13 bases not matched to a gene. The CDR3 has 16 amino acids.

The gene calls are TRBV2 and TRBJ1-2; 7 bases are a match to TRBD1. Germline-derived CDR1 and CDR2 are SNHLY and FYNNEI. The CDR3 runs 14 residues. J gave up 6 bases and V 0 bases, and 4 bases lay outside the gene matches. The CDR3 DNA follows: TGTGCCAGCAGTGAAGCGCGACAGGGCAATGGCTACACCTTC. As protein: CASSEARQGNGYTF.

As DNA, the CDR3 is TGTGCCAGCAGCTTGGAGCCAGGGAATAGCAATCAGCCCCAGCATTTT. Translation gives CASSLEPGNSNQPQHF. This chain uses TRBV7-9 with TRBJ1-5; D might be TRBD1 (5 bases). V lost 3 bases to trimming and J lost 0 bases, with 12 bases between them. Germline V gene data show CDR1 as SEHNR and CDR2 as FQNEAQ (reference sequence). CDR3 length: 16 amino acids.

This CDR3 is CASSYSPEGGDTQYF. CDR3 nucleotide sequence: TGTGCCAGCAGTTACTCGCCGGAAGGGGGAGATACGCAGTATTTT. The rearrangement joins TRBV6-5 to TRBJ2-3, with D perhaps matching TRBD1 (6 bases). In germline, CDR1 is MNHEY, CDR2 SVGAGI. The CDR3 consists of 15 residues. V was cut by 0 bases and J by 5 bases, with 12 bases left in between.

V gene TRBV7-2 combines with J gene TRBJ1-1; 12 nucleotides match TRBD1. There are 15 residues in the CDR3. V was clipped by 6 bases and J by 3 bases; unmatched bases: 5. The germline V gene encodes CDR1 SGHTA and CDR2 FQGNSA. Here the CDR3 reads CASRRDRGQYTEAFF. Written as DNA, the CDR3 is TGTGCCAGCAGGAGGGACAGGGGGCAATACACTGAAGCTTTCTTT.

The V and J genes are TRBV19 and TRBJ2-7; D ambiguous. The CDR3 has 13 amino acids. The V gene's germline CDR1 is LNHDA and CDR2 SQIVND (reference sequence). V shed 5 bases and J shed 3 bases, with 11 bases lying between them. CDR3 residues: CASSAQNNYEQYF. In DNA, the CDR3 is TGTGCCAGTAGTGCTCAAAACAACTACGAGCAGTACTTC.